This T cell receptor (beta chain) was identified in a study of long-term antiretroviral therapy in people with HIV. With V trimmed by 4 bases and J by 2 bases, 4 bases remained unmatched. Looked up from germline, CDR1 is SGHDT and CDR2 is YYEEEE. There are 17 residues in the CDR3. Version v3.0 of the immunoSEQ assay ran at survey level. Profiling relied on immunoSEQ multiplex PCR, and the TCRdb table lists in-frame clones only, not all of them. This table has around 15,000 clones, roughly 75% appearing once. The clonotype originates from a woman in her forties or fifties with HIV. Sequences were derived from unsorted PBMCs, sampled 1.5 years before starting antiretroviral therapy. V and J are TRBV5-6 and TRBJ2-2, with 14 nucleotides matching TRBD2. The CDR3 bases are TGTGCCAGCAGCCCGGGACTAGCGGGGGCTAACACCGGGGAGCTGTTTTTT. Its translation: CASSPGLAGANTGELFF.